This TCR beta chain was captured by sequencing in a study of T cell responses to AZD1222 COVID-19 vaccine. Study-wide findings and caveats: Distributed over spike, vaccine-associated CD4 TCRs predominated at 160-218 and 743-854. Two doses of AZD1222 preceded a rise in Spike-specific TCR breadth and depth.

Germline V gene data show CDR1 as MGHDK and CDR2 as SYGVNS. V lost 0 bases to trimming and J lost 5 bases; unmatched junction nucleotides: 10. There are 17 residues in the CDR3. Generated by immunoSEQ multiplex PCR, the TCRdb table keeps only in-frame clones and is missing some. Here the sample spans 100,000 to 150,000 clones, around nine tenths being singletons. In regard to this clone: Antigen specificity is unknown.

The specimen was peripheral blood, collected on day 0 of AZD1222 vaccination. The chain has TRBV25-1 and TRBJ2-7, with 10 nucleotides matching TRBD1. The sequence came from an adult in good health. DNA for the CDR3: TGTGCCAGCAGTGAATATTATATTGACAGGGGGCGTCACGAGCAGTACTTC. This gives the protein CASSEYYIDRGRHEQYF.